This T cell receptor (beta chain) was identified in a study of T cell responses to AZD1222 COVID-19 vaccine. Assay: immunoSEQ multiplex PCR; the TCRdb copy retains only in-frame clones and omits some. The data contain some 150,000 clones, around 89% of them singletons. The germline CDR1 and CDR2 sequences are LGHNA and YSLEER. There are 16 residues in the CDR3. With 1 base removed from V and 3 bases from J, the gap between germline ends came to 14 bases. The sample in question was peripheral blood, obtained on day 0 of AZD1222 vaccination. The J gene is TRBJ2-3, the V gene TRBV4-3; the D call may be TRBD1 or TRBD2 (5 bases each). The source is an adult in good health. The CDR3 loop reads CASSQGTRQRTDTQYF. In DNA form, the CDR3 reads TGCGCCAGCAGCCAAGGGACTCGACAGAGAACAGATACGCAGTATTTT.